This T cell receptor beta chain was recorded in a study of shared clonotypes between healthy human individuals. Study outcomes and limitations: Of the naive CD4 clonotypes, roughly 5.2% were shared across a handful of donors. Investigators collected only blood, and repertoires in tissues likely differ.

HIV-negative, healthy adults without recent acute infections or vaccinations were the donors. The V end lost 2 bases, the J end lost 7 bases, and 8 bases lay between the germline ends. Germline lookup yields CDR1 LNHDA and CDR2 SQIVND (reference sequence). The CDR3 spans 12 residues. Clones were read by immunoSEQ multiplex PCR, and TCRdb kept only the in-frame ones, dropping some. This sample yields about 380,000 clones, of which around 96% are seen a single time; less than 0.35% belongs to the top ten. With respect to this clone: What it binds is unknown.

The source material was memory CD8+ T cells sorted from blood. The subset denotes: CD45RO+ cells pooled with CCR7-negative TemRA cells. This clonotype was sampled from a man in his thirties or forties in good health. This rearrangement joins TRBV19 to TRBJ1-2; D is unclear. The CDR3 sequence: CASSISPLGYTF. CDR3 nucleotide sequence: TGTGCCAGTAGTATATCACCTCTTGGCTACACCTTC.